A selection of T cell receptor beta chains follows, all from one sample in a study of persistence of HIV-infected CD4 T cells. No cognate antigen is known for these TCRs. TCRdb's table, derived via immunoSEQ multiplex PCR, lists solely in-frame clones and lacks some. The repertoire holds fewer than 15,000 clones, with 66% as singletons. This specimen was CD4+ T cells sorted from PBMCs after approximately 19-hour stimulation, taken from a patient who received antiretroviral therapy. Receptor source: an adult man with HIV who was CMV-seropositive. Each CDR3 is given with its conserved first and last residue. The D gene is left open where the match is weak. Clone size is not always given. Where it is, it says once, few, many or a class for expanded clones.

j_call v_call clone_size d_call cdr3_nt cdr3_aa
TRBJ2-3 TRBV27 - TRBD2 TGTGCCAGCAGTTTATTCTCCCCGGACGGGAGGGTATATAGCACAGATACGCAGTATTTT CASSLFSPDGRVYSTDTQYF
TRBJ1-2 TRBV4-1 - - TGCGCCAGCAGCCAAGATCGCAGGGCGGTCGGCTACACCTTC CASSQDRRAVGYTF
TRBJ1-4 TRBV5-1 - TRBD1 TGCGCCAGCAGCCAAGGACAGGGGATTAATGAAAAACTGTTTTTT CASSQGQGINEKLFF
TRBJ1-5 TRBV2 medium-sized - TGTGCCAGCAGTGGAGGATATAGCAATCAGCCCCAGCATTTT CASSGGYSNQPQHF
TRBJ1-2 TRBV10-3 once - TGTGCCATCAGTCCCGATGTAAACTATGGCTACACCTTC CAISPDVNYGYTF
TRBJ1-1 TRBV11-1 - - TGTGCCAGCAGCTTTGAGGGGAGAGTGAACACTGAAGCTTTCTTT CASSFEGRVNTEAFF
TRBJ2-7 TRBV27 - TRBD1 TGTGCCAGCAGTCCCACCGGGACAGTCTCCTACGAGCAGTACTTC CASSPTGTVSYEQYF
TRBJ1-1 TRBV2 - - TGTGCCAGCAGTGAAGCGCCGCGAACTGAAGCTTTCTTT CASSEAPRTEAFF
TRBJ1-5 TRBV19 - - TGTGCCAGTAGTACCGACTTACAGGGACAGCCCCAGCATTTT CASSTDLQGQPQHF
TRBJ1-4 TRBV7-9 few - TGTGCCAGCAGCACGTCGACAGCCGATAATGAAAAACTGTTTTTT CASSTSTADNEKLFF
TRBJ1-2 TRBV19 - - TGTGCCAGTACCCCGAGACAGATCTATGGCTACACCTTC CASTPRQIYGYTF
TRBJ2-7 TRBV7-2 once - TGTGCCAGCAGCTCGACCGGGACACCGACCTACGAGCAGTACTTC CASSSTGTPTYEQYF
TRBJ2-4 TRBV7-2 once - TGTGCCAGCAGCCAAGAACCGGGTGGCAAAAACATTCAGTACTTC CASSQEPGGKNIQYF
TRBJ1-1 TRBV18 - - TGTGCCAGCTCACCTTCCCCCGTCGGCACGATGAACACTGAAGCTTTCTTT CASSPSPVGTMNTEAFF
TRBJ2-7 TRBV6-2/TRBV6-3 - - TGTGCCAGCAGGTACAGTTCCCCCTCCTACGAGCAGTACTTC CASRYSSPSYEQYF
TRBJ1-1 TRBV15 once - TGTGCCACCAGCAGTTCCCCAAGCACTGAAGCTTTCTTT CATSSSPSTEAFF
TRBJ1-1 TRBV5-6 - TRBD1 TGTGCCAGCACAGGGGACAGCCGCACTGAAGCTTTCTTT CASTGDSRTEAFF
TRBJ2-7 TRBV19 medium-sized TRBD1 TGTGCCAGTAGTATAGTGAAAGGACAGGGGGAGCAGTACTTC CASSIVKGQGEQYF
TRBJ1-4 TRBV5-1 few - TGCGCCAGCAGCGATGGACGGGAGAATGAAAAACTGTTTTTT CASSDGRENEKLFF
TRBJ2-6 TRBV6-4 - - TGTGCCAGCAGTGAAAAGGGTAGGGGGTTTGGGGCCAACGTCCTGACTTTC CASSEKGRGFGANVLTF
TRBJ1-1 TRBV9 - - TGTGCCAGCAGCGCCCTCGTGGGTTCGGTCACTGAAGCTTTCTTT CASSALVGSVTEAFF
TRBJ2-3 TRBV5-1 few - TGCGCCAGCAGCTTGGACTCGCTCTCGGGAGATACGCAGTATTTT CASSLDSLSGDTQYF
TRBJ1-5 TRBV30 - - TGTGCCTGGACCGGGGGGCCAGGGGAACAGCCCCAGCATTTT CAWTGGPGEQPQHF
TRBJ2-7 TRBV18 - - TGTGCCAGCTCACCCCGTCAGGGTCCGGGATTTTCCTACGAGCAGTACTTC CASSPRQGPGFSYEQYF
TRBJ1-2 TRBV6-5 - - TGTGCCAGCAGTATGGGACTGCCTACTATGGGCTACACCTTC CASSMGLPTMGYTF
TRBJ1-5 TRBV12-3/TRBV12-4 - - TGTGCCAGCACCCTCGGGTGGCGGCCCCAGCATTTT CASTLGWRPQHF
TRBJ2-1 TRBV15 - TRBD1 TGTGCCACCAGCAGAACCCTGGACAGGACCGCCAATGAGCAGTTCTTC CATSRTLDRTANEQFF
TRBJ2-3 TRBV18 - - TGTGCCAGCTCAGCCGAGGACAGATCCACAGATACGCAGTATTTT CASSAEDRSTDTQYF
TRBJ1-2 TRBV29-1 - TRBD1 TGCAGCGTCGTAGGGACAGGGGCGAGCTATGGCTACACCTTC CSVVGTGASYGYTF
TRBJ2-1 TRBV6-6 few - TGTGCCAGCACCCGACGGTCTCCGGATGAGCAGTTCTTC CASTRRSPDEQFF
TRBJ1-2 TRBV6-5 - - TGTGCCAGCAGTTACTCGAGTCTACAGGGCGTCTATGGCTACACCTTC CASSYSSLQGVYGYTF